This T cell receptor (beta chain) came from a study of T-cell memory formation after mild COVID-19. As for the study in general: Largely donor-specific sequence clusters came from a couple of donors.

MiXCR, run by TCRdb on the 5' RACE reads, gives a single entry per CDR3 protein. The sample carries some 440,000 distinct CDR3 sequences, around 27% recorded once. CDR1 and CDR2 (germline): LGHNA, YNFKEQ. The CDR3 runs 15 residues. Trimming stripped 3 bases from V and 6 bases from J, with 15 bases between. Sequenced: PBMCs or a T cell subset sorted from them (not recorded which). The J gene is TRBJ1-5, the V gene TRBV4-2; a weak D match, TRBD1 (6 bases). This TCR derives from an adult woman who had mild COVID-19 (a few samples of this study predate the infection). Cell type and time point are not known. The CDR3 nucleotides read TGTGCCAGCAGCCAGGCACAGGGCGAGGGTCAGCCCCAGCATTTT. This sequence encodes CASSQAQGEGQPQHF.